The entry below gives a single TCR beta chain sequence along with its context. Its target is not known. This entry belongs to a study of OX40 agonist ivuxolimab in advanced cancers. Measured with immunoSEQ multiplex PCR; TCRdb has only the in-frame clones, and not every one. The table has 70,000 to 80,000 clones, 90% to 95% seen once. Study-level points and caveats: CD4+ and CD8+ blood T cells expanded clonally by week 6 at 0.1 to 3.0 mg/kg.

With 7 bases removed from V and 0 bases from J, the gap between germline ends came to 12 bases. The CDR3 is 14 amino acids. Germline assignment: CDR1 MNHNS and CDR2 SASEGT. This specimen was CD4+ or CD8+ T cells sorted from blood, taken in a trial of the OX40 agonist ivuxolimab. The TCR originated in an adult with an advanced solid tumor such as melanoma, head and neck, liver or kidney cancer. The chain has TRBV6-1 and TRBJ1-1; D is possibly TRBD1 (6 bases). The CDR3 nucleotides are TGTGCCAGCATTAGGGGACAAATGAACACTGAAGCTTTCTTT. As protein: CASIRGQMNTEAFF.